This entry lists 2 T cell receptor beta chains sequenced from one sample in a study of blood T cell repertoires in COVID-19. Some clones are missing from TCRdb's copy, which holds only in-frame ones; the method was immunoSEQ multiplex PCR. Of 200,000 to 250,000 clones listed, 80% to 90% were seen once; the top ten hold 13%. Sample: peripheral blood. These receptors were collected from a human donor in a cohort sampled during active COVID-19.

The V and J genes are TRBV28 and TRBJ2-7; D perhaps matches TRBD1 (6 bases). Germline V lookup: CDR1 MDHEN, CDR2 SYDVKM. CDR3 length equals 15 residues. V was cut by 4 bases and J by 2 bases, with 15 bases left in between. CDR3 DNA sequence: TGTGCCAGCAGTTCGCCGGGACACCTAGCCTACGAGCAGTACTTC. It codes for CASSSPGHLAYEQYF.

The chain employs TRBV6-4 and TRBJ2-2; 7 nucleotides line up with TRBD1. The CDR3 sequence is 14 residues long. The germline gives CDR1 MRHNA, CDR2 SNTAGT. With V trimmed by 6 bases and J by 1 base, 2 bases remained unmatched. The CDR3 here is CASRRQGNTGELFF. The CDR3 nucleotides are TGTGCCAGCAGGAGACAGGGGAACACCGGGGAGCTGTTTTTT.